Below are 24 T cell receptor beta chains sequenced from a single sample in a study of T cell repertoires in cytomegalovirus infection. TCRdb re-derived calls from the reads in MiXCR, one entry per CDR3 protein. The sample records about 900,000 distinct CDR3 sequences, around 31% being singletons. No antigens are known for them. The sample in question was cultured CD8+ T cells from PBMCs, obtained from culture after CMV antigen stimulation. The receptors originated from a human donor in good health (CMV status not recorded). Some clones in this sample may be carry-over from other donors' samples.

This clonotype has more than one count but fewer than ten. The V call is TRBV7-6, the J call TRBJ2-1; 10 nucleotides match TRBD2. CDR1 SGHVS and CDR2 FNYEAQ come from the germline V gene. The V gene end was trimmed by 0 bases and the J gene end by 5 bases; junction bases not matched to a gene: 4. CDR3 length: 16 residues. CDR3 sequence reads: CASSLASSGGDNEQFF. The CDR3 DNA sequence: TGTGCCAGCAGCTTAGCGTCTAGCGGGGGAGACAATGAGCAGTTCTTC.

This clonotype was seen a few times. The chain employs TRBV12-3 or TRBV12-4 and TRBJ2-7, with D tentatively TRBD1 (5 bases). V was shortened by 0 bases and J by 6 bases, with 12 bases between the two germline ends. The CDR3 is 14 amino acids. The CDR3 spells CASSLAVREGEQYF. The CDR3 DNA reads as TGTGCCAGCAGTTTAGCGGTCAGGGAAGGCGAGCAGTACTTC.

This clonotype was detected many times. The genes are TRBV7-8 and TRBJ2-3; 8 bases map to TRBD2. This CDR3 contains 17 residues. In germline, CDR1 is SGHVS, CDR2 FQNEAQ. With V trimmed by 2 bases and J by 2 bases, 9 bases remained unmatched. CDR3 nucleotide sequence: TGTGCCAGCAGCTTATCCTTGAACGGGGGGGCCACAGATACGCAGTATTTT. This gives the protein CASSLSLNGGATDTQYF.

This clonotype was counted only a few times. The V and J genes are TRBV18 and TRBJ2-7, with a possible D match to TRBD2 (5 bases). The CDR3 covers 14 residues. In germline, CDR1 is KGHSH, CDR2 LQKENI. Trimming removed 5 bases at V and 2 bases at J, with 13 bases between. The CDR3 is CASSSGKETYEQYV. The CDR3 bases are TGTGCCAGCTCATCGGGAAAAGAAACCTACGAGCAGTACGTC.

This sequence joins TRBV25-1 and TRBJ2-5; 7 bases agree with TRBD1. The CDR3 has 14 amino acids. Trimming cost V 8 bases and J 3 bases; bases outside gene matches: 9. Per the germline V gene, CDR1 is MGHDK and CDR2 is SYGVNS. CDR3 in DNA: TGTGCCAGCCACGGGTGGACAGGCAAAGAGACCCAGTACTTC. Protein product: CASHGWTGKETQYF.

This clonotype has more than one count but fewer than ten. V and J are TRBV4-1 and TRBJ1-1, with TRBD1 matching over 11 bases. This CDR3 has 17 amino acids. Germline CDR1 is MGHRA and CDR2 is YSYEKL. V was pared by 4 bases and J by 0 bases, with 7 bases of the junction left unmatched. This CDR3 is CASSPGTGGRMNTEAFF. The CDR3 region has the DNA TGCGCCAGCAGCCCGGGGACAGGGGGTAGGATGAACACTGAAGCTTTCTTT.

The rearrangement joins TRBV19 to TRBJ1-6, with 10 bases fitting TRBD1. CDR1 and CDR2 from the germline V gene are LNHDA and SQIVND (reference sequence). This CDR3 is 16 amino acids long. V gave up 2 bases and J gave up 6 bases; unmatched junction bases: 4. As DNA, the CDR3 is TGTGCCAGTAGTATACCAGGGACAGGGGTTAATTCACCCCTCCACTTT. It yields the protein CASSIPGTGVNSPLHF.

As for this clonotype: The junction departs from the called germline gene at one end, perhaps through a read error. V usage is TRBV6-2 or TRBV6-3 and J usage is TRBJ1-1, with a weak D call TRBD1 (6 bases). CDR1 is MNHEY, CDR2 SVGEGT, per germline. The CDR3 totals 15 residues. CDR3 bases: TGTGTCAGCGGACCTTTTAGGGGGGGGAGAACTGAAGCTTTCTTT. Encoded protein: CVSGPFRGGRTEAFF.

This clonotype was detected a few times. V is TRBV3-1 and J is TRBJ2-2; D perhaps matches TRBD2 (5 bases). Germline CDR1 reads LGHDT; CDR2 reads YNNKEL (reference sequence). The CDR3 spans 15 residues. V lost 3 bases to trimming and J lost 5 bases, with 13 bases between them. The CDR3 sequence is CASSHRPPGTGELFF. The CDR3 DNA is TGTGCCAGCAGCCATCGACCTCCGGGGACCGGGGAGCTGTTTTTT.

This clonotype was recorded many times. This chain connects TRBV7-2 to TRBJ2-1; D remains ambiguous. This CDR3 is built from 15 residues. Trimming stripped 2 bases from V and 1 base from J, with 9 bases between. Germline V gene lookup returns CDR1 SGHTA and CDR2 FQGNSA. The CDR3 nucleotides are TGTGCCAGCAGCTTAAGGCAGATTTCCTACAATGAGCAGTTCTTC. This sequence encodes CASSLRQISYNEQFF. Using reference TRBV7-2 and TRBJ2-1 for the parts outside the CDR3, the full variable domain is GAGVSQSPSNKVTEKGKDVELRCDPISGHTALYWYRQSLGQGLEFLIYFQGNSAPDKSGLPSDRFSAERTGGSVSTLTIQRTQQEDSAVYLCASSLRQISYNEQFFGPGTRLTVL.

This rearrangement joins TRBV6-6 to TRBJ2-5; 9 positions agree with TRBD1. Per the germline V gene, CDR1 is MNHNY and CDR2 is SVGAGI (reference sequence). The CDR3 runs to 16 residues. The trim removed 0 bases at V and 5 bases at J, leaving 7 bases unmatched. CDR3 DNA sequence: TGTGCCAGCAGTTACTCCCGGGACAGGGTATGGGAGACCCAGTACTTC. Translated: CASSYSRDRVWETQYF.

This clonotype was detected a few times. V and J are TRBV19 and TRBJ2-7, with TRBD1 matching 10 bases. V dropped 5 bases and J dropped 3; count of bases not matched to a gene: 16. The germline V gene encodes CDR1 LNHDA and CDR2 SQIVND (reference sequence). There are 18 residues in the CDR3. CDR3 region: CASSSLRDRGLTNYEQYF. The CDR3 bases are TGTGCCAGTAGTTCGCTCCGGGACAGGGGTCTTACCAACTACGAGCAGTACTTC.

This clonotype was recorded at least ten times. The CDR3: CASSEEAAGGFNSPLHF. The CDR3 DNA sequence: TGTGCCAGCAGTGAAGAAGCGGCCGGCGGCTTTAATTCACCCCTCCACTTT. The V gene is TRBV6-1, the J gene TRBJ1-6; no reliable D call. The CDR3 runs to 17 residues. The V and J ends lost 1 base and 6 bases respectively, with 16 bases between them. CDR1 is MNHNS and CDR2 is SASEGT in the germline V gene.

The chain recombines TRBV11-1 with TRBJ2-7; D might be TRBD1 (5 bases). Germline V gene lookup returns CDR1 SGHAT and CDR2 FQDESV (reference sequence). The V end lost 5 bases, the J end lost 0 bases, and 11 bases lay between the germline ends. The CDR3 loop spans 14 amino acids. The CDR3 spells CASSARQTSYEQYF. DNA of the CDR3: TGTGCCAGCAGCGCCCGACAGACCTCCTACGAGCAGTACTTC.

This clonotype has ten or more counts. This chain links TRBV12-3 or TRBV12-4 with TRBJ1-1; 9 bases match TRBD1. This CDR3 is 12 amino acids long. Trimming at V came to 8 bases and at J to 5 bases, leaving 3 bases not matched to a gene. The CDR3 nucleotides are TGTGCCAGCTTGGACAGGGGAACTGAAGCTTTCTTT. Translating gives CASLDRGTEAFF.

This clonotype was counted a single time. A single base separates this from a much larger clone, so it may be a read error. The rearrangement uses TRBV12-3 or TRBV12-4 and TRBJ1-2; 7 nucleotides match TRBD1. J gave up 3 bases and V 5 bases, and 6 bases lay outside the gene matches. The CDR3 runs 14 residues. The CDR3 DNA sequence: TGTGCCAGCAGTCAAGGGGGCAATGACTATGGCTACACCTTC. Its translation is CASSQGGNDYGYTF.

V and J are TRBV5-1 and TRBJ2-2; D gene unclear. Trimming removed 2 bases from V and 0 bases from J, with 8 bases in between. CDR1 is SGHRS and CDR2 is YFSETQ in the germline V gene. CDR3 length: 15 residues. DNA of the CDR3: TGCGCCAGCAGCTTTACTGATGCGAACACCGGGGAGCTGTTTTTT. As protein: CASSFTDANTGELFF.

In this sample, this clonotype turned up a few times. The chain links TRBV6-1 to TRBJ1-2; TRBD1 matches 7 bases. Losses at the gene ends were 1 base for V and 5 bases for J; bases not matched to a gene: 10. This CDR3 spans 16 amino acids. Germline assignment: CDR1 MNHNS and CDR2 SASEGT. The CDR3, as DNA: TGTGCCAGCAGTGAAGTATTGGGACAGCTAATTTATGGCTACACCTTC. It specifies CASSEVLGQLIYGYTF.

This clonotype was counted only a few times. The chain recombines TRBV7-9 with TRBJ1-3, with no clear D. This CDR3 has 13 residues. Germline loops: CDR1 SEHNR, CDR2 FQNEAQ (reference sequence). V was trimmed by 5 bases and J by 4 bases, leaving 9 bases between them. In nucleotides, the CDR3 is TGTGCCAGCAGCCCTTACCGGGGAAACACCATATATTTT. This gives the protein CASSPYRGNTIYF.

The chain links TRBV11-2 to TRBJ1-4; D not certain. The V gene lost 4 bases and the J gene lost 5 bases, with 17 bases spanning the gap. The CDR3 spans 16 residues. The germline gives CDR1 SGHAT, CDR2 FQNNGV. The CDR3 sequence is CASSSRAASLNEKLFF. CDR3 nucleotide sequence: TGTGCCAGCAGCTCCCGTGCTGCGTCTTTAAATGAAAAACTGTTTTTT.

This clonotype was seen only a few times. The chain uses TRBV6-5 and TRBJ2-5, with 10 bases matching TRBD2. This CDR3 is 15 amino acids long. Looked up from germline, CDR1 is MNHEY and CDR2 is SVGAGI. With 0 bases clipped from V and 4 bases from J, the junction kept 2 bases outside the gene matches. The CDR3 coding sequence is TGTGCCAGCAGTTACTCGACTAGCGGGTTAGAGACCCAGTACTTC. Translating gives CASSYSTSGLETQYF.

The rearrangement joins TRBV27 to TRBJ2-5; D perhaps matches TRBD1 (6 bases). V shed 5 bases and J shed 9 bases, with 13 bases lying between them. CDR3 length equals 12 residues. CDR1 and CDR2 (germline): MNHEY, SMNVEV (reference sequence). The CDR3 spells CASSGGPESQYF. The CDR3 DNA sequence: TGTGCCAGCAGTGGGGGCCCGGAGTCCCAGTACTTC.

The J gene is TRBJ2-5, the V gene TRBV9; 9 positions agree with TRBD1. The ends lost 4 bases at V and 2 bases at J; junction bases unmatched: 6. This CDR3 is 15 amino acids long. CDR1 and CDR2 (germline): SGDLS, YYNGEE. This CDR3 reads CASSPTGGGQETQYF. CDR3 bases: TGTGCCAGCAGCCCTACAGGGGGCGGACAAGAGACCCAGTACTTC.

The CDR3 reads CASSQGGSREKLFF. CDR3 coding DNA: TGTGCCAGCTCCCAGGGGGGGTCCCGTGAAAAACTGTTTTTT. The chain is built from TRBV6-5 and TRBJ1-4, with 7 positions matching TRBD1. Germline trimming cut 8 bases from V and 7 bases from J; bases unmatched to any gene: 10. Germline loops: CDR1 MNHEY, CDR2 SVGAGI. The CDR3 extends over 14 amino acids.